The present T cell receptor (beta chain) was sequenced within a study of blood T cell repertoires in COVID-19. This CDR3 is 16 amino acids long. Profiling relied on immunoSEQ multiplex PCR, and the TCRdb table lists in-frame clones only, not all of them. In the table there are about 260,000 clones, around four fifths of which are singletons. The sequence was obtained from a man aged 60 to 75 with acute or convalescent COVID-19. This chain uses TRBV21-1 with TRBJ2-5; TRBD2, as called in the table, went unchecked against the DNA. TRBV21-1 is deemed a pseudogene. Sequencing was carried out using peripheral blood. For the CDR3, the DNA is TGTGCCAGCAGCAATTCGTCGGGGGAGGAGGAAGAGACCCAGTACTTC. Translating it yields CASSNSSGEEEETQYF.